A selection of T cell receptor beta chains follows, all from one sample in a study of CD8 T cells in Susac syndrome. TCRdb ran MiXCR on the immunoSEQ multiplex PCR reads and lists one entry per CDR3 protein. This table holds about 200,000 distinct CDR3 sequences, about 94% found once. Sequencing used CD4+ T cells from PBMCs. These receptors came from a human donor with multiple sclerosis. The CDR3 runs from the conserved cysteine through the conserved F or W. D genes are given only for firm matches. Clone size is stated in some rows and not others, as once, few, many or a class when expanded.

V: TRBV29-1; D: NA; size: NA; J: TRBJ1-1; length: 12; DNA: TGCAGCGTTTTTGGGCTAAACACTGAAGCTTTCTTT; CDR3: CSVFGLNTEAFF
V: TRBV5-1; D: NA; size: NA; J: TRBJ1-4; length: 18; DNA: TGCGCCAGCAGCTTGCCGTCGGGACTCAGTCTAGCTAATGAAAAACTGTTTTTT; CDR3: CASSLPSGLSLANEKLFF
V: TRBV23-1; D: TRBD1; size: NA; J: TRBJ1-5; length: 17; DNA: TGCGCCAGCAGACCACCAGGACAGGCGGATAGCAATCAGCCCCAGCATTTT; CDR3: CASRPPGQADSNQPQHF
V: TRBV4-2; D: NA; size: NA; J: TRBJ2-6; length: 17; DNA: TGTGCCAGCAGCCAAGATGGGCAGCACTCTGGGGCCAACGTCCTGACTTTC; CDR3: CASSQDGQHSGANVLTF
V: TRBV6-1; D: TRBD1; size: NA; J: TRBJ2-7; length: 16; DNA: TGTGCCAGCAGTCCCGGACAGGGGACAGGGGGAGGCGAGCAGTACTTC; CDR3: CASSPGQGTGGGEQYF
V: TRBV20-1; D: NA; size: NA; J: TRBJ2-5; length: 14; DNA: TGCAGTGCCGTTATTCCGGGGCAATCGGGGACCCAGTACTTC; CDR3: CSAVIPGQSGTQYF
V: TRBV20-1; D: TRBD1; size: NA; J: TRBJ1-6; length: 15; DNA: TGCAGTGCTAGCTTGACAGGGGCGGATAATTCACCCCTCCACTTT; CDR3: CSASLTGADNSPLHF
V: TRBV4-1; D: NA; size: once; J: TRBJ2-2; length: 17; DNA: TGCGCCAGCAGCCAACCCCGGGGGGCCACGAACACCGGGGAGCTGTTTTTT; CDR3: CASSQPRGATNTGELFF
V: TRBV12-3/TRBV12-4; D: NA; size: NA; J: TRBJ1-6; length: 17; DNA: TGTGCCAGCAGTTTTATCGGCATTGGGGGCGCGAATTCACCCCTCCACTTT; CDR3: CASSFIGIGGANSPLHF
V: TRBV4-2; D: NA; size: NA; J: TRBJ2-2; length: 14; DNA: TGTGCCAGCAGCCGCAGTCAGCAGACCGGGGAGCTGTTTTTT; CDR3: CASSRSQQTGELFF
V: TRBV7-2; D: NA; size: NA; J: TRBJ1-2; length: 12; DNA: TGTGCCAGCAGCCGTCAGGGGTATGGCTACACCTTC; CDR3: CASSRQGYGYTF
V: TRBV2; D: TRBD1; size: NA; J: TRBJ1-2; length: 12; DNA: TGTGCCAGCCCTGACAGGGCCTATGGCTACACCTTC; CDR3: CASPDRAYGYTF
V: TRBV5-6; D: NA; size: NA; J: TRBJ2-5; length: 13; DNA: TGTGCCAGCAGCCAGCCGGGTGCGCAGACCCAGTACTTC; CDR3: CASSQPGAQTQYF
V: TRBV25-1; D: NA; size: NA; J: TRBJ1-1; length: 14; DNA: TGTGCCAGCAGTGGATACACAGGGAACACTGAAGCTTTCTTT; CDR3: CASSGYTGNTEAFF
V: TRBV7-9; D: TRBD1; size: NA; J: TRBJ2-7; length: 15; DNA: TGTGCCAGCAGCTGGGGGGACAGGGTCCACTACGAGCAGTACTTC; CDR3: CASSWGDRVHYEQYF
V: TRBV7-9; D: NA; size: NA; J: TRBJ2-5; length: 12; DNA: TGTGCCAGCGCGGAGGGAGAAGAGACCCAGTACTTC; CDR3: CASAEGEETQYF
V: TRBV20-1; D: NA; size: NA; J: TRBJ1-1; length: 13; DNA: TGCAGTGCTAGGACAGGAAGGGTCACTGAAGCTTTCTTT; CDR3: CSARTGRVTEAFF
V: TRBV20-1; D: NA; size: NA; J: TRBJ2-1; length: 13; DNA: TGCAGTGCTCGTCCGGGGGTACGCAATGAGCAGTTCTTC; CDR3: CSARPGVRNEQFF
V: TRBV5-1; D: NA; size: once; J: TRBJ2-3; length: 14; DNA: TGCGCCAGCAGCGACTCCGGGACGACAGATACGCAGTATTTT; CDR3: CASSDSGTTDTQYF
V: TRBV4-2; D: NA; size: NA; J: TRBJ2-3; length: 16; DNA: TGTGCCAGCAGCCACCCCTTCCTCGGTCGCACAGATACGCAGTATTTT; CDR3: CASSHPFLGRTDTQYF
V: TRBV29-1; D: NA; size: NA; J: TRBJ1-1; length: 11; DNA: TGCAGCGTTGGCTGGGAGGCTGAAGCTTTCTTT; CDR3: CSVGWEAEAFF
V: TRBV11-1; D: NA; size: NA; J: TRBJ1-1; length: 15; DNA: TGTGCCAGCAGCTTCGGCCCGTCCAAGGACACTGAAGCTTTCTTT; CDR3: CASSFGPSKDTEAFF
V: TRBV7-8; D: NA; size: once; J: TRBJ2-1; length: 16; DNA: TGTGCCAGCAGCGTACGAGAGGGAAGCTCCTACAATGAGCAGTTCTTC; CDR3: CASSVREGSSYNEQFF
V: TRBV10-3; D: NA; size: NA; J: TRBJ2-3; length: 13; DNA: TGTGCCATCAGTGAGTCGACCACAGATACGCAGTATTTT; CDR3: CAISESTTDTQYF
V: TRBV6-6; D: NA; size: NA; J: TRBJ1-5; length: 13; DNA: TGTGCCAGCAGTTACTCGGCGGAACAGCCCCAGCATTTT; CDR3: CASSYSAEQPQHF
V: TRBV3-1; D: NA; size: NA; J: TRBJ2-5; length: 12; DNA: TGTGCCAGCAGCCAAGGAGACGGGACCCAGTACTTC; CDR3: CASSQGDGTQYF
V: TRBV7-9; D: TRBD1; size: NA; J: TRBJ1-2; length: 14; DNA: TGTGCCAGCGGTGGGACAGGGGGTCCTTATGGCTACACCTTC; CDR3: CASGGTGGPYGYTF
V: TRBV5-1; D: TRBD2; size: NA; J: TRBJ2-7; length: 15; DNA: TGCGCCAGCAGCTTGGCTGGGGGGGTCTCCTACGAGCAGTACTTC; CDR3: CASSLAGGVSYEQYF
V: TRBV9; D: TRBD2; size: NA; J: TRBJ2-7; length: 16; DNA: TGTGCCAGCAGCATGCAACCGGGGGGTCCTGGCTACGAGCAGTACTTC; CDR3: CASSMQPGGPGYEQYF
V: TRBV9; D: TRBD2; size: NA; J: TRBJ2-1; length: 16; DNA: TGTGCCAGCAGCGTAGCAGCGGGGACGGAGTACAATGAGCAGTTCTTC; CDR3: CASSVAAGTEYNEQFF
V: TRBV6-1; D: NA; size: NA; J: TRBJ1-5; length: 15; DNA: TGTGCCAGCAACCCCAATGGGAAGGCCAGGCAGCCCCAGCATTTT; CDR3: CASNPNGKARQPQHF
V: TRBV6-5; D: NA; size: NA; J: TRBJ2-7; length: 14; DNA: TGTGCCAGCAGGGCGTCCAGCCCCTTTGACGAGCAGTACTTC; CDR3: CASRASSPFDEQYF
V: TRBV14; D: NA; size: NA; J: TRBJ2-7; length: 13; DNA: TGTGCCAGCAGCCAAGCCCCCACCGGTGAGCAGTACTTC; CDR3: CASSQAPTGEQYF
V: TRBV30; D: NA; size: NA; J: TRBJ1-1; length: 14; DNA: TGTGCCTGGAGACCAGGAAGGGTGTCCACTGAAGCTTTCTTT; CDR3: CAWRPGRVSTEAFF
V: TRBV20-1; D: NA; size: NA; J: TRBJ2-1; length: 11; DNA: TGCAGTGCTAGGAGTGGACTCGAGCAGTTCTTC; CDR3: CSARSGLEQFF
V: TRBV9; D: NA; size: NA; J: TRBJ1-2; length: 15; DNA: TGTGCCAGCAGCTCCTCAGATTCAGGGTGGTATGGCTACACCTTC; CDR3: CASSSSDSGWYGYTF
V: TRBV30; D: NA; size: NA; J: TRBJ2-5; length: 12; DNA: TGTGCCTGGAGTGTAGGCTGGGAGACCCAGTACTTC; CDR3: CAWSVGWETQYF
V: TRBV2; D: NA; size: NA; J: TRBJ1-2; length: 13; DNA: TGTGCCAGCAGTGACCCACCCAACTATGGCTACACCTTC; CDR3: CASSDPPNYGYTF